The entry below describes one T cell receptor beta chain. Its antigen is not known. This sample stems from a study of identical twins. The CDR3 is 14 amino acids. Germline V gene lookup returns CDR1 SQVTM and CDR2 ANQGSEA. Between the trimmed V and J ends, which lost 0 bases and 6 bases, there was a span of 12 bases. TCRdb redid the calling of the 5' RACE reads with MiXCR, one entry per CDR3 protein. The profile shows 450,000 to 650,000 distinct CDR3 sequences, approximately 14% of them singletons. Study results and caveats: Zero-insertion findings could be partly confounded by invariant cells (MAIT and iNKT cells). Cord blood beta clonotypes that were abundant carried fewer insertions, and memory repertoires showed no such trend. The conclusions drew on cross-sectional statistical analysis instead of tracking the same donors.

These data are also associated with another study on yellow fever vaccine responses in identical twins.

The rearrangement uses TRBV29-1 and TRBJ2-1; no clear D gene. The origin of this receptor is a woman younger than 30 in good health. Material: CD4+ T cells sorted from blood. The CDR3 sequence is CSVEDPRVFNEQFF. DNA for the CDR3: TGCAGCGTTGAAGATCCTCGCGTTTTCAATGAGCAGTTCTTC.